The clone carrying this T cell receptor beta chain was seen at least ten times. The V gene's germline CDR1 is SEHNR and CDR2 FQNEAQ (reference sequence). This CDR3 is built from 13 residues. TCRdb reprocessed the reads via MiXCR and lists one record per CDR3 protein. The table records 150,000 to 200,000 distinct CDR3 sequences, approximately 15% of them present only once. This sample stems from a study of T cell repertoires in cytomegalovirus infection. The TCR originated in a human donor in good health (CMV status not recorded). Some clones in this sample may be carry-over from other donors' samples. Sequencing was carried out using PBMCs. This chain joins TRBV7-9 and TRBJ1-2; D is unclear. This chain's CDR3 is CAALRSGDYGYTF. The CDR3, as DNA: TGTGCAGCCCTCCGGTCGGGCGACTATGGCTACACCTTC.